What follows are 13 T cell receptor beta chains derived from one specimen sequenced in a study of T cell repertoires in cytomegalovirus infection. TCRdb ran MiXCR on the reads and lists one entry per CDR3 protein. The sample yields about 900,000 distinct CDR3 sequences, around 31% seen once. For these receptors, no antigen is known. The specimen comprised cultured CD8+ T cells from PBMCs, sampled from culture after CMV antigen stimulation. These receptors all stem from a human donor in good health (CMV status not recorded). Some clones in this sample may be carry-over from other donors' samples.

This clonotype is a singleton in its sample. This clone may be a read error of a much larger clone one base away. The chain carries TRBV7-2 and TRBJ2-1; D may be TRBD2 (5 bases). The CDR3 runs to 14 residues. Per germline, CDR1 SGHTA and CDR2 FQGNSA. Trimming left V 3 bases short and J 10 bases short, with 16 bases between. The CDR3 sequence is CTSSFGGPRREQFF. The CDR3 region has the DNA TGTACCAGCAGCTTTGGCGGCCCTCGGAGGGAGCAGTTCTTC.

This clonotype showed up just a few times. The CDR3 region is CASSYSMEGQETQYF. The CDR3 region has the DNA TGTGCCAGCAGTTACTCAATGGAGGGGCAAGAGACCCAGTACTTC. The V and J genes are TRBV6-5 and TRBJ2-5; D is perhaps TRBD2 (6 bases). The V end was cut by 0 bases, the J end by 2 bases, with 10 bases between. Germline CDR1 and CDR2: MNHEY and SVGAGI. The CDR3 extends over 15 amino acids.

This clonotype was found a few times. The rearrangement links TRBV6-5 to TRBJ1-1; weak D call: TRBD1 (5 bases). V gave up 7 bases and J gave up 1 base, with 13 bases separating them. The germline V gene has CDR1 MNHEY and CDR2 SVGAGI. This CDR3 comprises 14 residues. CDR3 nucleotides: TGTGCCAGCATTCTTTGGGGCCCGAACACTGAAGCTTTCTTT. Its protein product is CASILWGPNTEAFF.

The chain recombines TRBV12-3 or TRBV12-4 with TRBJ2-5; D unclear. V was clipped by 10 bases and J by 5 bases, with 17 bases between them. The CDR3 is 13 amino acids. The CDR3 loop is CATLYQLGETQYF. The CDR3, as DNA: TGTGCCACCCTTTACCAGCTAGGCGAGACCCAGTACTTC.

This clonotype was seen repeatedly, ten times or more. This chain joins TRBV7-6 and TRBJ2-2; weak D call: TRBD2 (5 bases). Germline V gene data show CDR1 as SGHVS and CDR2 as FNYEAQ. The CDR3 is 18 residues long. V was trimmed by 2 bases and J by 1 base, leaving 17 bases between them. CDR3 nucleotide sequence: TGTGCCAGCAGCTTATCCTTTAGGGCCGGACTGAACACCGGGGAGCTGTTTTTT. Its translation is CASSLSFRAGLNTGELFF. Looking up the rest from reference TRBV7-6 and TRBJ2-2 gives the full variable domain: GAGVSQSPRYKVTKRGQDVALRCDPISGHVSLYWYRQALGQGPEFLTYFNYEAQQDKSGLPNDRFSAERPEGSISTLTIQRTEQRDSAMYRCASSLSFRAGLNTGELFFGEGSRLTVL.

As for this clonotype: A junction end diverges from the germline sequence, so it may reflect a read error. The rearrangement uses TRBV2 and TRBJ1-2; TRBD1 is a possible D gene (6 bases). The CDR3 covers 16 residues. CDR1 and CDR2 from the germline V gene are SNHLY and FYNNEI. CDR3 DNA: TGTGCCAGCACTGAAAGGGGGACCCCCTTCCTCTATGGCTACACCTTC. Its translation: CASTERGTPFLYGYTF.

The V call is TRBV4-1, the J call TRBJ1-2; D is perhaps TRBD1 (5 bases). Germline V gene sequence: CDR1 MGHRA, CDR2 YSYEKL. V shed 5 bases and J shed 1 base, with 11 bases lying between them. CDR3 length equals 14 residues. The CDR3 sequence: CASSMGQGNYGYTF. CDR3 in DNA: TGCGCCAGCAGCATGGGGCAGGGTAACTATGGCTACACCTTC.

The chain couples TRBV11-3 to TRBJ2-3; a weak D match, TRBD2 (6 bases). CDR1 and CDR2 from the germline V gene are SGHNT and YENEEA. This CDR3 is built from 13 residues. Trimming removed 6 bases at V and 3 bases at J, with 10 bases between. For the CDR3, the DNA is TGTGCCAGCAGGGGCGGGGCTACAGATACGCAGTATTTT. Translation: CASRGGATDTQYF.

This clonotype was seen ten or more times. The chain recombines TRBV6-6 with TRBJ1-2; D is perhaps TRBD1 (5 bases). CDR1 and CDR2 from the germline V gene are MNHNY and SVGAGI (reference sequence). With 6 bases removed from V and 2 bases from J, the gap between germline ends came to 13 bases. The CDR3 has 14 amino acids. The CDR3 DNA follows: TGTGCCAGCAGAGGGACCGAGTCGAACTATGGCTACACCTTC. This translates into CASRGTESNYGYTF.

The CDR3 coding sequence is TGTGCCAGCAGTTTTGGCACAGGTTTTCCATATGGCTACACCTTC. It is translated as CASSFGTGFPYGYTF. The V call is TRBV27, the J call TRBJ1-2; tentative D call: TRBD1 (5 bases). The V gene lost 3 bases and the J gene lost 5 bases, with 16 bases spanning the gap. The length of the CDR3 is 15 residues. Per germline, CDR1 MNHEY and CDR2 SMNVEV (reference sequence).

On this clonotype: A junction boundary mismatches the germline segment, possibly from a read error. This chain connects TRBV7-7 to TRBJ2-6, with D hard to call. Looked up from germline, CDR1 is SSHAT and CDR2 is FNYEAQ (reference sequence). This CDR3 is built from 14 residues. The CDR3 DNA follows: TGTGCTAGCAGCCCTATGGTGGGGGCCAACGTCCTGACTTTC. Amino acids: CASSPMVGANVLTF.

This clonotype was detected a few times. The V call is TRBV7-9, the J call TRBJ2-1, with D possibly TRBD2 on 5 matching bases. Per germline, CDR1 SEHNR and CDR2 FQNEAQ (reference sequence). Trimming stripped 1 base from V and 4 bases from J, with 14 bases between. The CDR3 has 16 residues. The CDR3 nucleotides read TGTGCCAGCAGCTTAGAGATTGGGTGGACTTACAATGAGCAGTTCTTC. Its translation is CASSLEIGWTYNEQFF. The complete variable domain, with remaining parts taken from reference TRBV7-9 and TRBJ2-1, reads DTGVSQNPRHKITKRGQNVTFRCDPISEHNRLYWYRQTLGQGPEFLTYFQNEAQLEKSRLLSDRFSAERPKGSFSTLEIQRTEQGDSAMYLCASSLEIGWTYNEQFFGPGTRLTVL.

This clonotype came up a few times. The rearrangement uses TRBV5-6 and TRBJ2-7; D possibly matches TRBD1 or TRBD2 (5 bases each). Germline lookup yields CDR1 SGHDT and CDR2 YYEEEE. The CDR3 is 15 amino acids. Trimming removed 3 bases at V and 6 bases at J, with 19 bases between. CDR3: CASSYAGARDVEQYV. DNA of the CDR3: TGTGCCAGCAGCTACGCCGGGGCTAGGGATGTCGAGCAGTACGTC.